The source of this T cell receptor (beta chain) is a study of blood T cell repertoires in COVID-19. As for the study in general: Spain, Italy and the United States supplied samples that represented acute and convalescent COVID-19.

The V end was cut by 5 bases, the J end by 7 bases, with 9 bases between. Per germline, CDR1 MNHEY and CDR2 SVGAGI. This CDR3 spans 12 amino acids. Per the study methods: Using reference gene primer amplification, nucleated cell counts were estimated. Profiled with immunoSEQ multiplex PCR; TCRdb holds only in-frame clones, not every one. That table is the source of V, J and clone size, and D and trimming were worked out from the DNA. This repertoire shows 140,000 to 150,000 clones, 75% to 85% found once; its top ten account for roughly 10%. The clonotype was recovered from a man aged 60-69 years with active or convalescent COVID-19. The sample was peripheral blood. The chain employs TRBV6-5 and TRBJ2-1; D may be TRBD1 (5 bases). CDR3 protein: CASSPQGNEQFF. The CDR3 DNA sequence: TGTGCCAGCAGTCCCCAGGGTAATGAGCAGTTCTTC.